A single sample is the source of the 25 T cell receptor beta chains below, sequenced in a study of beta chain features in type 1 diabetes. Findings and caveats of the study: People with Type 1 diabetes carried modestly yet significantly shorter TCRB CDR3s in all four CD4+ subsets.

The antigens these receptors bind are not known. Expressed TCRB transcripts got sequenced, as all isolated RNA was reverse transcribed. Clones were sequenced by immunoSEQ multiplex PCR, and TCRdb holds only the in-frame ones, with some missing. The table records about 700,000 clones, roughly 13% of them present only once. The sample consisted of naive CD4+ T cells from blood. Receptors originate from a man between 18 and 29 years old with type 1 diabetes.

The J gene is TRBJ1-5, the V gene TRBV6-1; tentative D call: TRBD1 (5 bases). Trimming pared 3 bases from V and 7 bases from J, leaving 10 bases between. The CDR3 is 13 amino acids. In germline, CDR1 is MNHNS, CDR2 SASEGT. CDR3 loop: CASSERGKQPQHF. CDR3 nucleotide sequence: TGTGCCAGCAGTGAGAGGGGAAAGCAGCCCCAGCATTTT.

V is TRBV30 and J is TRBJ1-1; TRBD1 matches 8 bases. The CDR3 has 13 residues. V gave up 6 bases and J gave up 6 bases; unmatched junction bases: 9. Germline V gives CDR1 GTSNPN, CDR2 SVGIG (reference sequence). The CDR3 nucleotides are TGTGCCTGCCGGGACAGGAGGTTTTCTGAAGCTTTCTTT. This sequence encodes CACRDRRFSEAFF.

This clone was detected only a few times. This chain uses TRBV29-1 with TRBJ1-4, with D uncertain. Germline lookup yields CDR1 SQVTM and CDR2 ANQGSEA. V dropped 7 bases and J dropped 5 bases, with 5 bases sitting between them. The CDR3 is made up of 10 amino acids. This CDR3 reads CSASNEKLFF. CDR3 nucleotides: TGCAGCGCTTCGAATGAAAAACTGTTTTTT.

The chain uses TRBV5-4 and TRBJ1-2, with TRBD1 as a possible D gene (6 bases). The CDR3 loop spans 15 amino acids. Trimming cost V 4 bases and J 0 bases, with 13 bases left between them. Germline assignment: CDR1 SGHNT and CDR2 YYREEE (reference sequence). The CDR3 DNA follows: TGTGCCAGCAGCCCCCGGGACAAAGCTAACTATGGCTACACCTTC. Its translation is CASSPRDKANYGYTF.

J is TRBJ2-5 and V is TRBV7-9; perhaps TRBD2 as D (6 bases). Germline loops: CDR1 SEHNR, CDR2 FQNEAQ (reference sequence). The CDR3 totals 16 residues. The V end was cut by 2 bases, the J end by 0 bases, with 13 bases between. CDR3 amino acids: CASSLKGRGYQETQYF. CDR3 DNA sequence: TGTGCCAGCAGCTTAAAGGGCCGGGGGTACCAAGAGACCCAGTACTTC.

This clone was recorded a few times. The chain carries TRBV5-1 and TRBJ1-2; D not certain. Germline CDR1 is SGHRS and CDR2 is YFSETQ. This CDR3 comprises 14 residues. With 1 base removed from V and 4 bases from J, the gap between germline ends came to 11 bases. The chain's CDR3 is CASSLNTAGYGYTF. In DNA, the CDR3 is TGCGCCAGCAGCTTGAACACAGCGGGCTATGGCTACACCTTC.

V and J are TRBV7-9 and TRBJ2-2; 7 bases are shared with TRBD2. V shed 5 bases, J shed 0 bases, and the junction held 12 bases outside the gene matches. CDR3 size: 18 residues. Germline-derived CDR1 and CDR2 are SEHNR and FQNEAQ (reference sequence). The CDR3 DNA sequence: TGTGCCAGCAGCCCCGCGCTACTACTAGCGACGAACACCGGGGAGCTGTTTTTT. This translates into CASSPALLLATNTGELFF.

The chain has TRBV29-1 and TRBJ2-1, with TRBD1 matching over 8 bases. The J segment lost 6 bases and the V segment lost 2 bases, leaving 12 bases of the junction unmatched. Germline V gene lookup returns CDR1 SQVTM and CDR2 ANQGSEA. The CDR3 extends over 16 amino acids. This chain's CDR3 is CSVESPTGGRSNEQFF. The CDR3 nucleotides are TGCAGCGTTGAATCCCCAACAGGGGGAAGGTCCAATGAGCAGTTCTTC.

This clone was recorded a few times. The V gene is TRBV2, the J gene TRBJ1-4, with D possibly matching TRBD1 (5 bases). Germline CDR1 is SNHLY and CDR2 is FYNNEI. CDR3 length equals 14 residues. V was pared by 5 bases and J by 5 bases, with 12 bases between. CDR3 amino acids: CASSLSRANEKLFF. CDR3 in DNA: TGTGCCAGCAGTCTCAGCAGGGCCAATGAAAAACTGTTTTTT.

The V and J genes are TRBV14 and TRBJ1-2; 12 bases are a match to TRBD1. V lost 3 bases, J lost 3 bases, and 11 bases stayed unmatched. The CDR3 runs to 18 residues. Per the germline V gene, CDR1 is SGHDN and CDR2 is FVKESK. The DNA for the CDR3 is TGTGCCAGCAGCCACCGACCGGGACAGGGGGCTTTTTACTATGGCTACACCTTC. Amino acids: CASSHRPGQGAFYYGYTF.

V is TRBV14 and J is TRBJ2-2; D is uncertain. Trimming removed 1 base at V and 1 base at J, with 4 bases between. The length of the CDR3 is 14 residues. In germline, CDR1 is SGHDN, CDR2 FVKESK. CDR3 loop: CASSQVQNTGELFF. As DNA, the CDR3 is TGTGCCAGCAGCCAAGTCCAGAACACCGGGGAGCTGTTTTTT.

This chain uses TRBV5-1 with TRBJ2-5; the match to TRBD2 covers 13 bases. The J segment lost 4 bases and the V segment lost 5 bases, leaving 8 bases of the junction unmatched. The CDR3 consists of 16 residues. Germline-derived CDR1 and CDR2 are SGHRS and YFSETQ. CDR3 loop: CASRPLGLAGIETQYF. DNA of the CDR3: TGCGCCAGCAGACCCTTGGGACTAGCGGGGATAGAGACCCAGTACTTC.

This chain uses TRBV28 with TRBJ2-5; 7 bases are a match to TRBD2. V lost 3 bases to trimming and J lost 1 base; unmatched junction nucleotides: 5. From germline, CDR1 is MDHEN and CDR2 SYDVKM. The CDR3 length is 15 residues. The CDR3 loop reads CASSFAAGSQETQYF. The CDR3, as DNA: TGTGCCAGCAGTTTTGCAGCGGGGAGCCAAGAGACCCAGTACTTC.

The table lists this clone with a few counts. The same CDR3 arises from other DNA sequences in this sample as well. V gene TRBV5-1 combines with J gene TRBJ2-7; 8 positions match TRBD1. The CDR3 spans 14 residues. Germline assignment: CDR1 SGHRS and CDR2 YFSETQ. J gave up 1 base and V 5 bases, and 5 bases lay outside the gene matches. The CDR3 DNA reads as TGCGCCAGCAGTTCAGGGGGCAGTTCCTACGAGCAGTACTTC. It yields the protein CASSSGGSSYEQYF.

This clone showed up just a few times. The chain recombines TRBV6-6 with TRBJ1-4; D possibly corresponds to TRBD1 (6 bases). Germline loops: CDR1 MNHNY, CDR2 SVGAGI (reference sequence). This CDR3 is 14 amino acids long. Between the trimmed V and J ends, which lost 8 bases and 8 bases, there was a span of 18 bases. The CDR3 DNA sequence: TGTGCCAGCCGAAGGGACACGGCTGAGGAAAAACTGTTTTTT. Its translation: CASRRDTAEEKLFF.

Of note for this clone: A much larger clone sits a single nucleotide away, making a read error possible. The CDR3 DNA sequence: TGTGCCAGCAGTTTAAATGGCTACACCTTC. This sequence encodes CASSLNGYTF. The chain combines TRBV28 with TRBJ1-2; no clear D gene. Germline CDR1 MDHEN, CDR2 SYDVKM. Trimming pared 2 bases from V and 6 bases from J, leaving 1 base between. CDR3 length equals 10 residues.

The chain couples TRBV7-9 to TRBJ2-7, with TRBD2 identical over 7 bases. CDR3 length: 13 amino acids. Germline V CDR1 and CDR2: SEHNR, FQNEAQ (reference sequence). Trimming cost V 5 bases and J 3 bases; bases outside gene matches: 4. The CDR3 bases are TGTGCCAGCAGCCTGGGGGGGTTCTACGAGCAGTACTTC. Translating it yields CASSLGGFYEQYF.

This clone has a handful of counts. This chain uses TRBV5-1 with TRBJ1-6; D gene unclear. V lost 0 bases, J lost 2 bases, and 9 bases lay in between. The CDR3 extends over 16 amino acids. CDR1 is SGHRS and CDR2 is YFSETQ in the germline V gene. CDR3: CASSLGLIAYNSPLHF. CDR3 bases: TGCGCCAGCAGCTTGGGGTTGATCGCCTATAATTCACCCCTCCACTTT.

This clone was seen more than once but under ten times. The chain couples TRBV5-8 to TRBJ2-1; 9 bases agree with TRBD2. The CDR3 runs to 12 residues. The trim removed 7 bases at V and 7 bases at J, leaving 3 bases unmatched. Germline V gene sequence: CDR1 SGHTS, CDR2 YDEGEE. CDR3 in DNA: TGTGCCAGCCTTAGCGGGGGTAATGAGCAGTTCTTC. It codes for CASLSGGNEQFF.

This chain links TRBV6-5 with TRBJ2-7, with no clear D. V lost 0 bases to trimming and J lost 0 bases, with 3 bases between them. Germline V gene data show CDR1 as MNHEY and CDR2 as SVGAGI. The CDR3 length is 13 residues. The CDR3 DNA follows: TGTGCCAGCAGTTACTCGTACTCCTACGAGCAGTACTTC. The encoded protein is CASSYSYSYEQYF.

Only a few counts were recorded for this clone. The V and J genes are TRBV7-9 and TRBJ1-5; D may be TRBD1 (6 bases). The V end lost 4 bases, the J end lost 4 bases, and 11 bases lay between the germline ends. Germline V CDR1 and CDR2: SEHNR, FQNEAQ (reference sequence). The CDR3 sequence is 14 residues long. The CDR3 region is CASSWGAFNQPQHF. CDR3 DNA: TGTGCCAGCAGCTGGGGGGCTTTTAATCAGCCCCAGCATTTT.

This sequence joins TRBV14 and TRBJ1-2, with D unclear. With 0 bases removed from V and 4 bases from J, the gap between germline ends came to 6 bases. This CDR3 has 13 residues. Germline loops: CDR1 SGHDN, CDR2 FVKESK. This CDR3 is CASSQDIGYGYTF. In nucleotides, the CDR3 is TGTGCCAGCAGCCAAGATATCGGCTATGGCTACACCTTC.

This clone was detected only a few times. The CDR3 DNA reads as TGTGCCAGCAGTGAAGGCACAGGGCACTATGGCTACACCTTC. Translation gives CASSEGTGHYGYTF. The chain carries TRBV6-1 and TRBJ1-2, with D possibly matching TRBD1 (6 bases). Germline values: CDR1 MNHNS, CDR2 SASEGT. V lost 1 base and J lost 3, with 9 bases in between. The length of the CDR3 is 14 residues.

The chain combines TRBV7-2 with TRBJ2-3; D not resolved. The CDR3 has 14 residues. V gave up 1 base and J gave up 4 bases, with 9 bases separating them. Germline assignment: CDR1 SGHTA and CDR2 FQGNSA. As DNA, the CDR3 is TGTGCCAGCAGCTTAGTTTTGTTATCAGATACGCAGTATTTT. This translates into CASSLVLLSDTQYF.

This clone showed up many times. The chain employs TRBV23-1 and TRBJ1-5; weak D call: TRBD1 (5 bases). TRBV23-1 is an open reading frame whose function is uncertain. V lost 0 bases to trimming and J lost 2 bases, with 11 bases between them. CDR3 length equals 16 residues. This chain's CDR3 is CASSQSGQEGNQPQHF. CDR3 coding DNA: TGCGCCAGCAGTCAATCGGGGCAGGAAGGCAATCAGCCCCAGCATTTT.